One sample yielded the 9 T cell receptor beta chains listed below, sequenced in a study of response to subunit inactivated influenza vaccine. TCRdb recomputed calls from the RT-PCR reads with MiXCR, one row per CDR3 protein. The sample yields 630,000 or so distinct CDR3 sequences, more than 15% seen once. Sequences were derived from PBMCs from blood, sampled 12 days after vaccination. These receptor sequences come from a man between 45 and 60 years old who received an inactivated influenza vaccine.

This chain connects TRBV12-3 or TRBV12-4 to TRBJ2-1, with 11 positions matching TRBD2. With V trimmed by 9 bases and J by 4 bases, 11 bases remained unmatched. The CDR3 runs to 16 residues. CDR3 region: CASPGSGLAVYNEQFF. CDR3 DNA sequence: TGTGCCAGTCCAGGGTCGGGACTAGCGGTATACAATGAGCAGTTCTTC.

DNA for the CDR3: TGTGCCAGCAGCCAAGATGGGGGACTGATTCAGGTTTCCACAGATACGCAGTATTTT. Translating it yields CASSQDGGLIQVSTDTQYF. V and J are TRBV3-1 and TRBJ2-3; D perhaps matches TRBD2 (6 bases). The CDR3 is 19 amino acids. In germline, CDR1 is LGHDT, CDR2 YNNKEL (reference sequence). The V gene lost 0 bases and the J gene lost 2 bases, with 21 bases spanning the gap.

The chain joins TRBV20-1 to TRBJ2-5; TRBD1 matches at 7 bases. The ends lost 4 bases at V and 1 base at J; junction bases unmatched: 15. The CDR3 has 17 residues. In germline, CDR1 is DFQATT, CDR2 SNEGSKA (reference sequence). The CDR3 coding sequence is TGCAGTGCTACCCCTCTGGGATCGGGACAGCCCCAAGAGACCCAGTACTTC. Translation: CSATPLGSGQPQETQYF.

This clonotype was recorded at least ten times. The chain couples TRBV7-9 to TRBJ2-7; no reliable D call. This CDR3 comprises 12 residues. The germline CDR1 and CDR2 sequences are SEHNR and FQNEAQ (reference sequence). V lost 2 bases and J 8 bases, leaving 10 bases between the germline ends. The CDR3 loop reads CASSLPFEQQYF. In DNA, the CDR3 is TGTGCCAGCAGCTTACCGTTTGAGCAGCAGTACTTC.

This clonotype was picked up a small number of times. J is TRBJ1-6 and V is TRBV5-1; 10 nucleotides agree with TRBD1. The trim removed 3 bases at V and 8 bases at J, leaving 8 bases unmatched. The length of the CDR3 is 16 residues. The germline CDR1 and CDR2 sequences are SGHRS and YFSETQ. The CDR3 sequence is CASSWVPGTGDSPLHF. The CDR3 DNA sequence: TGCGCCAGCAGCTGGGTGCCAGGGACAGGGGATTCACCCCTCCACTTT.

Here the CDR3 DNA reads TGTGCCAGCAGCTCCCGACTAGCGGGAGGCACCACAGATACGCAGTATTTT. Encoded protein: CASSSRLAGGTTDTQYF. The chain recombines TRBV7-6 with TRBJ2-3; 13 bases match TRBD2. The V gene end was trimmed by 4 bases and the J gene end by 2 bases; junction bases not matched to a gene: 6. Germline V lookup: CDR1 SGHVS, CDR2 FNYEAQ. This CDR3 has 17 residues.

This chain links TRBV28 with TRBJ2-2, with 7 nucleotides matching TRBD1. Germline lookup yields CDR1 MDHEN and CDR2 SYDVKM. The junction had 12 bases not matched to a gene; V was cut back by 6 bases and J by 8 bases. The CDR3 is 15 residues long. Here the CDR3 reads CASSTQGIVRGELFF. DNA for the CDR3: TGTGCCAGCAGCACACAGGGGATTGTGCGAGGGGAGCTGTTTTTT.

The CDR3 DNA reads TGTGCCAGCAGTTCCCGCAGACAGGTCGGGCAGTTCTTC. The encoded protein is CASSSRRQVGQFF. J is TRBJ2-1 and V is TRBV12-3 or TRBV12-4; weak D call: TRBD1 (6 bases). The CDR3 has 13 amino acids. V was shortened by 4 bases and J by 12 bases, with 16 bases between the two germline ends.

This chain uses TRBV7-2 with TRBJ2-1, with TRBD1 as a possible D gene (5 bases). The CDR3 contains 15 residues. V shed 2 bases and J shed 6 bases, with 14 bases lying between them. Germline V lookup: CDR1 SGHTA, CDR2 FQGNSA. The CDR3 protein is CASSLNAGHGNEQFF. As DNA, the CDR3 is TGTGCCAGCAGCTTAAACGCAGGGCACGGCAATGAGCAGTTCTTC.